These T cell receptor beta chains were read from a single sample in a study of blood T cell repertoires in COVID-19. Assay used: immunoSEQ multiplex PCR; TCRdb lists only in-frame clones, some missing. This table has 250,000 to 300,000 clones, approximately 82% appearing once. Sequencing input: peripheral blood. Every receptor here comes from a man at least 80 years old with acute or convalescent COVID-19. Each CDR3 is given with its conserved first and last residue. The D gene is left open where the match is weak. Clone size, where shown, is once, few, many, or a class for clones that have expanded.

clone size	V gene	J gene	D gene	CDR3 DNA	CDR3 protein
-	TRBV20-1	TRBJ2-7	TRBD2	TGCAGTGCTAGTAGGCGGGAGGGCCGCTACGAGCAGTACTTC	CSASRREGRYEQYF
-	TRBV9	TRBJ2-6	TRBD1	TGTGCCAGCAGCGTAGGAGGACAGGGGATCTCTGGGGCCAACGTCCTGACTTTC	CASSVGGQGISGANVLTF
-	TRBV24-1	TRBJ1-3	TRBD1	TGTGCCACCAGAGCCCCAGGGGGATCCATATATTTT	CATRAPGGSIYF
-	TRBV6-5	TRBJ2-2	-	TGTGCCAGCAGTCCCGGCGTGGGGCTATCCGGGGAGCTGTTTTTT	CASSPGVGLSGELFF
-	TRBV3-1/TRBV3-2	TRBJ2-4	TRBD2	TGTGCCAGCAGCTGGACTAGCGGGACACAAACCCTAGCCAAAAACATTCAGTACTTC	CASSWTSGTQTLAKNIQYF
few	TRBV18	TRBJ2-7	-	TGTGCCAGCTCTCCGGACGGGACCTACGAGCAGTACTTC	CASSPDGTYEQYF
-	TRBV29-1	TRBJ1-4	TRBD1	TGCAGCGCCTCGACAGGGGGTGGCGAAAAACTGTTTTTT	CSASTGGGEKLFF
few	TRBV7-9	TRBJ1-4	TRBD1	TGTGCCAGCAGCACCGGGACAGGGACCAATAATGAAAAACTGTTTTTT	CASSTGTGTNNEKLFF
-	TRBV5-4	TRBJ2-3	TRBD1	TGTGCCAGCAGCAAGGGACAGTCCACAGATACGCAGTATTTT	CASSKGQSTDTQYF
-	TRBV7-9	TRBJ2-2	-	TGTGCCAGCAGCCCAGTGGAACAGCCCGGGGAGCTGTTTTTT	CASSPVEQPGELFF
-	TRBV5-1	TRBJ2-7	-	TGCGCCAGCAGCCCGACGGGACACATCCCCTACGAGCAGTACTTC	CASSPTGHIPYEQYF
-	TRBV2	TRBJ1-5	-	TGTGCCAGCAGTGAGCTCGGGAATCAGCCCCAGCATTTT	CASSELGNQPQHF
few	TRBV11-2	TRBJ2-5	TRBD1	TGTGCCAGCAGCTTAGGGGTCTCCGCGACAGGGGCACGGGAGACCCAGTACTTC	CASSLGVSATGARETQYF
-	TRBV2	TRBJ1-5	-	TGTGCCAGCAGAGGGCAGGGTGGACAGCCCCAGCATTTT	CASRGQGGQPQHF
-	TRBV5-1	TRBJ2-3	TRBD1	TGCGCCAGCAGCGCCACAGGGGCGACTACAGATACGCAGTATTTT	CASSATGATTDTQYF
-	TRBV30	TRBJ1-1	-	TGTGCCTGGATAAGAGGGTATGAGAACACTGAAGCTTTCTTT	CAWIRGYENTEAFF
-	TRBV6-4	TRBJ2-7	-	TGTGCCAGCAGTCGGAGGACAGATAAGCAGTACTTC	CASSRRTDKQYF
-	TRBV19	TRBJ1-2	TRBD1	TGTGCCAGTAACGCAGGACAGGGAGCACTGTCAGCTAACTATGGCTACACCTTC	CASNAGQGALSANYGYTF
few	TRBV11-2	TRBJ1-2	-	TGTGCCAGCACCCCCGCGCTAACTAACTATGGCTACACCTTC	CASTPALTNYGYTF
-	TRBV28	TRBJ2-7	-	TGTGCCAGCAGTTTATTGAGGGGGACCTACGAGCAGTACTTC	CASSLLRGTYEQYF
-	TRBV5-6	TRBJ2-5	TRBD1	TGTGCCAGCAGCTTACAGGGGGCGCCGAAGACCCAGTACTTC	CASSLQGAPKTQYF
-	TRBV7-9	TRBJ1-1	-	TGTGCCAGCAGCTTAGCGAACAGGGACACTGAAGCTTTCTTT	CASSLANRDTEAFF
-	TRBV6-5	TRBJ1-5	-	TGTGCCAGCAGTTATGGCGGGTACGGTCAGCCCCAGCATTTT	CASSYGGYGQPQHF
-	TRBV4-1	TRBJ1-5	-	TGCGCCAGCAGCCGCGGATACGGGACAACAAATCAGCCCCAGCATTTT	CASSRGYGTTNQPQHF
once	TRBV6-5	TRBJ1-1	-	TGTGCCAGCATCTTGGGGCTCAACACTGAAGCTTTCTTT	CASILGLNTEAFF
-	TRBV28	TRBJ2-7	-	TGTGCCAGCAGTTTATCGGGATTCATGAGGGAATACGAGCAGTACTTC	CASSLSGFMREYEQYF
-	TRBV27	TRBJ1-4	TRBD1	TGTGCCAGCAGTACCGGGACAGGGAAAGAAAAACTGTTTTTT	CASSTGTGKEKLFF